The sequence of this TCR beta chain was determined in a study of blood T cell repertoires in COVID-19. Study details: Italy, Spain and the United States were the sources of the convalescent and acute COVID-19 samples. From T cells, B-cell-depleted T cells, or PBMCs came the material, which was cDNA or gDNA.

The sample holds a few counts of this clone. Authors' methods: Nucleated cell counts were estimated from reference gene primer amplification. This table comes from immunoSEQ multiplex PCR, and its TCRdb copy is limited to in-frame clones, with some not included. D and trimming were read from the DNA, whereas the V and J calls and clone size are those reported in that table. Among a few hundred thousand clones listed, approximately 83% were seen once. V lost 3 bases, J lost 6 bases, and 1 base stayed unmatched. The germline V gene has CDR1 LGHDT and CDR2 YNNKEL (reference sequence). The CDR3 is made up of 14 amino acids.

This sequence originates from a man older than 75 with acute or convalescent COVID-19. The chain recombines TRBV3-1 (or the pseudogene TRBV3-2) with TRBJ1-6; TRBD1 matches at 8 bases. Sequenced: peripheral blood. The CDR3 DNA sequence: TGTGCCAGCAGCCAGGGACAGGTTAATTCACCCCTCCACTTT. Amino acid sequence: CASSQGQVNSPLHF.